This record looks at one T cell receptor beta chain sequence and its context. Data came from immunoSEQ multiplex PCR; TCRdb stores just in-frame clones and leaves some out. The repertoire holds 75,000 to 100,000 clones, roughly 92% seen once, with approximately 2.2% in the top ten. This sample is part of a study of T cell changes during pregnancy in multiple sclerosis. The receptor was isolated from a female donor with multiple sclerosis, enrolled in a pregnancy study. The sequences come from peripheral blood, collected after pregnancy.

The CDR3 coding sequence is TGTGCCAGTAGACCTGGACAGGGCTTCACTGAAGCTTTCTTT. Its protein product is CASRPGQGFTEAFF. The rearrangement joins TRBV19 to TRBJ1-1, with TRBD1 matching over 8 bases. In germline, CDR1 is LNHDA, CDR2 SQIVND (reference sequence). This CDR3 has 14 amino acids. The trim removed 6 bases at V and 4 bases at J, leaving 7 bases unmatched.